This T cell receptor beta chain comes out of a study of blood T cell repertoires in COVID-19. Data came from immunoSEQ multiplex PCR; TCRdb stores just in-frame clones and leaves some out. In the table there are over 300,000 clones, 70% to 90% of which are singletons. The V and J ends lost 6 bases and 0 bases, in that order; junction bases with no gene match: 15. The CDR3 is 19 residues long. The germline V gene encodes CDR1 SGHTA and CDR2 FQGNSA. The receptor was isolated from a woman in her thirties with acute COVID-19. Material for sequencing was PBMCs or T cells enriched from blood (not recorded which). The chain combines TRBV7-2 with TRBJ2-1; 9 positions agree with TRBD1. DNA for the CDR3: TGTGCCAGCAGGGGCTCGGGACAGGGAAGATCGAGCTCCTACAATGAGCAGTTCTTC. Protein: CASRGSGQGRSSSYNEQFF.